This T cell receptor beta chain was recovered during a study of cytomegalovirus exposure and HLA in healthy donors. Overall study: In terms of ancestry, the Caucasian-associated cluster contained about four fifths of the roughly 360 genotyped donors.

Findings and caveats of the study: A later analysis reported that several of the most significant clusters appeared to be linked to common viral pathogens, among them Epstein-Barr virus. The majority of TCR sequences were rare, yet some public TCRs appeared in many donors. Later work found most CMV-associated TCR beta chains apparently HLA-restricted.

13 Jbeta primers and 60 Vbeta primers were used for the PCR. Using immunoSEQ multiplex PCR, the repertoire was profiled, and TCRdb retains in-frame clones only, with some absent. The table has fewer than 100,000 clones, over 65% seen once. The trim removed 10 bases at V and 7 bases at J, leaving 9 bases unmatched. Germline CDR1 MDHEN, CDR2 SYDVKM. This CDR3 region has 13 residues. In this sample, this clone turned up once. Its specificity is not known. Sequenced input: PBMCs. The rearrangement uses TRBV28 and TRBJ2-1; 8 nucleotides line up with TRBD1. This TCR came from a man aged 55 to 70 in good health and CMV-seropositive. CDR3 DNA: TGTGCCATCGGGGGACAGGTTCCTAATGAGCAGTTCTTC. Residues: CAIGGQVPNEQFF.